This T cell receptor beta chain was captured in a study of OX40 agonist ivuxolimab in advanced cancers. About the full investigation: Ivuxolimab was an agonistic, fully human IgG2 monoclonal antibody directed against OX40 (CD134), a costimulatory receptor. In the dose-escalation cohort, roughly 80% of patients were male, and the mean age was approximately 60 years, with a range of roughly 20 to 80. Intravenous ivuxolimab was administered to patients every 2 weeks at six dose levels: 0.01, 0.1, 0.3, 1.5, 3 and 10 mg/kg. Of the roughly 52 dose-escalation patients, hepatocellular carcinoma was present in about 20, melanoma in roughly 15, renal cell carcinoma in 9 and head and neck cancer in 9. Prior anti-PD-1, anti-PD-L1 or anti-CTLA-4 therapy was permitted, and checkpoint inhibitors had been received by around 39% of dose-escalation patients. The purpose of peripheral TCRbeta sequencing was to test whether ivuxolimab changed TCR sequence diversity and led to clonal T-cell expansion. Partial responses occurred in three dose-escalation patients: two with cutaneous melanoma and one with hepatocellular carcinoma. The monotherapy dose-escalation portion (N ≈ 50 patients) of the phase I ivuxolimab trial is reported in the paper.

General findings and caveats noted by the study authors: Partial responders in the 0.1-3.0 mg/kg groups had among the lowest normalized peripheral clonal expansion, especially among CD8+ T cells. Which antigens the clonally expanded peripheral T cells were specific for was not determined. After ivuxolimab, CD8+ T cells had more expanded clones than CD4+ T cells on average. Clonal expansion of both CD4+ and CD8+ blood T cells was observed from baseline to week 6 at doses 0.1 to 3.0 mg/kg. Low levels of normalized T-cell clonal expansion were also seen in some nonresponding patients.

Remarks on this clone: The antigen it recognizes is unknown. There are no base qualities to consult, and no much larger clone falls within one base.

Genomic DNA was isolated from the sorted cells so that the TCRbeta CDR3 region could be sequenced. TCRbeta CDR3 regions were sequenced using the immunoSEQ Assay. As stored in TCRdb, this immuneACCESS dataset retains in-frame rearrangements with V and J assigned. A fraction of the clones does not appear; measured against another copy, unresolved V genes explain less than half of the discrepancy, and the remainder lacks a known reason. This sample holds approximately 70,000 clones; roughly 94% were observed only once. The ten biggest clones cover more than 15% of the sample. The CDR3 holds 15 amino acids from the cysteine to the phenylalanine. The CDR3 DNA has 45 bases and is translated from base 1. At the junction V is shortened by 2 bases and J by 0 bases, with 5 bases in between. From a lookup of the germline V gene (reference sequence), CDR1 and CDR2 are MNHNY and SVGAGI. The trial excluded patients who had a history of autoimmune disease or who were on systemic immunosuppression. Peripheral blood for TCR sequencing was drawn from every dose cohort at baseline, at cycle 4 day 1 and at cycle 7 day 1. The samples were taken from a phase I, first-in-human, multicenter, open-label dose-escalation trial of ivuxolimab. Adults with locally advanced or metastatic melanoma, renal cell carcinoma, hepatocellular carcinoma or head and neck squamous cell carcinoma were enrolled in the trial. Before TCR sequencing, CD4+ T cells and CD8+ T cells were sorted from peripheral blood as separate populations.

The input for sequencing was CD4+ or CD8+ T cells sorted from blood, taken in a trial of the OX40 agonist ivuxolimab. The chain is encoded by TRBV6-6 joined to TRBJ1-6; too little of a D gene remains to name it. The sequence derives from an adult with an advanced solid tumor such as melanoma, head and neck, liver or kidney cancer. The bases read TGTGCCAGCAGTTACGGGGACTCCTATAATTCACCCCTCCACTTT. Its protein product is CASSYGDSYNSPLHF.